Following are 28 T cell receptor beta chains from one sample sequenced in a study of cytomegalovirus exposure and HLA in healthy donors. Profiled with immunoSEQ multiplex PCR; TCRdb holds only in-frame clones, not every one. The table has 200,000 to 250,000 clones, about 90% seen once; the top ten hold 12%. Material for sequencing was PBMCs. These receptor sequences come from a man aged 18 to 29 in good health and CMV-seropositive.

The chain carries TRBV10-3 and TRBJ2-1; D is perhaps TRBD2 (9 bases). With 5 bases removed from V and 2 bases from J, the gap between germline ends came to 28 bases. Germline CDR1 reads ENHRY; CDR2 reads SYGVKD. CDR3 length: 20 residues. The DNA of the CDR3 is TGTGCCATCAGTAGCCGGGACAGGCTCAAAGCGGGAGGAACCTACAATGAGCAGTTCTTC. Translation: CAISSRDRLKAGGTYNEQFF.

The chain uses TRBV18 and TRBJ2-7, with 7 bases identical to TRBD2. CDR1 KGHSH and CDR2 LQKENI come from the germline V gene. V lost 0 bases to trimming and J lost 6 bases; unmatched junction nucleotides: 8. The CDR3 loop spans 15 amino acids. This chain's CDR3 is CASSPPGGSQGEQYF. The DNA for the CDR3 is TGTGCCAGCTCACCACCAGGCGGGAGCCAGGGCGAGCAGTACTTC.

The chain carries TRBV29-1 and TRBJ1-2; 7 bases line up with TRBD1. V trimming: 7 bases; J trimming: 4 bases; junction bases outside the gene matches: 15. This CDR3 region has 15 residues. The germline V gene encodes CDR1 SQVTM and CDR2 ANQGSEA. In nucleotides, the CDR3 is TGCAGCGCCGGGGGGACAGCTCGGGGCCTCTATGGCTACACCTTC. Amino acids: CSAGGTARGLYGYTF.

The chain is built from TRBV27 and TRBJ1-1; D not resolved. Germline assignment: CDR1 MNHEY and CDR2 SMNVEV (reference sequence). This CDR3 is 15 amino acids long. V gave up 3 bases and J gave up 1 base, with 12 bases separating them. CDR3 DNA: TGTGCCAGCAGTTTCTCGGGAAGGAGGAACACTGAAGCTTTCTTT. Translating it yields CASSFSGRRNTEAFF.

The V gene is TRBV28, the J gene TRBJ1-2, with a possible D match to TRBD1 (5 bases). Germline V gene sequence: CDR1 MDHEN, CDR2 SYDVKM. V shed 8 bases and J shed 3 bases, with 10 bases lying between them. The CDR3 consists of 12 residues. Here the CDR3 reads CASCLGDYGYTF. The DNA of the CDR3 is TGTGCCAGCTGCCTGGGGGACTATGGCTACACCTTC.

The chain uses TRBV6-1 and TRBJ2-1; 8 nucleotides match TRBD2. V shed 7 bases and J 4 bases; nucleotides not matched to a gene: 6. The CDR3 covers 14 residues. The V gene's germline CDR1 is MNHNS and CDR2 SASEGT. The CDR3 DNA follows: TGTGCCAGCACTTATAGCGGGGCTTACAATGAGCAGTTCTTC. Amino acids: CASTYSGAYNEQFF.

V is TRBV28 and J is TRBJ1-5, with no clear D. CDR1 and CDR2 (germline): MDHEN, SYDVKM. The CDR3 consists of 13 residues. V was pared by 5 bases and J by 2 bases, with 7 bases between. CDR3: CASSIEGNQPQHF. CDR3 DNA: TGTGCCAGCAGTATCGAGGGCAATCAGCCCCAGCATTTT. The variable domain in full, with the rest retrieved from reference TRBV28 and TRBJ1-5, is DVKVTQSSRYLVKRTGEKVFLECVQDMDHENMFWYRQDPGLGLRLIYFSYDVKMKEKGDIPEGYSVSREKKERFSLILESASTNQTSMYLCASSIEGNQPQHFGDGTRLSIL.

CDR3 region: CASSLSFRDYGYTF. CDR3 in DNA: TGTGCCAGCAGTTTATCGTTCAGGGACTATGGCTACACCTTC. The rearrangement links TRBV27 to TRBJ1-2; a weak D match, TRBD1 (5 bases). The V gene lost 0 bases and the J gene lost 3 bases, with 8 bases spanning the gap. Germline CDR1 MNHEY, CDR2 SMNVEV (reference sequence). CDR3 length: 14 amino acids.

The J gene is TRBJ1-2, the V gene TRBV7-9; D uncertain. V was clipped by 5 bases and J by 5 bases, with 15 bases between them. The germline V gene encodes CDR1 SEHNR and CDR2 FQNEAQ (reference sequence). The CDR3 covers 14 residues. CDR3 bases: TGTGCCAGCAGCCCCCCGAATGTCGGGTATGGCTACACCTTC. Protein sequence: CASSPPNVGYGYTF.

With respect to this clone: Other DNA sequences in this sample translate to the same CDR3. The chain recombines TRBV18 with TRBJ2-7, with unresolved D. V lost 0 bases and J lost 1, with 4 bases in between. The CDR3 loop spans 13 amino acids. Germline-derived CDR1 and CDR2 are KGHSH and LQKENI. CDR3 in DNA: TGTGCCAGCTCACCACCAAGTTCCTACGAGCAGTACTTC. This translates into CASSPPSSYEQYF.

The chain is built from TRBV28 and TRBJ2-5; 10 nucleotides align to TRBD1. From germline, CDR1 is MDHEN and CDR2 SYDVKM. V gave up 4 bases and J gave up 5 bases; unmatched junction bases: 7. The CDR3 totals 15 residues. CDR3 in amino acids: CASSSTGGAMETQYF. DNA of the CDR3: TGTGCCAGCAGTTCGACAGGGGGCGCGATGGAGACCCAGTACTTC.

The chain has TRBV7-9 and TRBJ2-7, with 10 nucleotides matching TRBD1. This CDR3 has 17 amino acids. V trimming: 5 bases; J trimming: 3 bases; junction bases outside the gene matches: 13. Germline loops: CDR1 SEHNR, CDR2 FQNEAQ (reference sequence). DNA for the CDR3: TGTGCCAGCAGCAACCACCCCCGGGACAGGGGACTCTACGAGCAGTACTTC. This encodes CASSNHPRDRGLYEQYF.

The chain is built from TRBV20-1 and TRBJ1-2, with D unclear. This CDR3 has 11 residues. Germline CDR1 and CDR2: DFQATT and SNEGSKA (reference sequence). The V gene lost 4 bases and the J gene lost 3 bases, with 6 bases spanning the gap. The CDR3, as DNA: TGCAGTGCTACTTTCGACTATGGCTACACCTTC. It codes for CSATFDYGYTF.

The chain employs TRBV6-5 and TRBJ2-1, with 8 bases matching TRBD1. With 0 bases clipped from V and 10 bases from J, the junction kept 2 bases outside the gene matches. This CDR3 is 13 amino acids long. In germline, CDR1 is MNHEY, CDR2 SVGAGI. The CDR3, as DNA: TGTGCCAGCAGTTACTCTGGGACAGGAGAGCAGTTCTTC. Protein: CASSYSGTGEQFF.

This clone was counted a few times. V gene TRBV5-5 combines with J gene TRBJ2-6, with 13 nucleotides matching TRBD2. Trimming removed 1 base from V and 4 bases from J; junction bases left unmatched: 8. The CDR3 runs 19 residues. The germline V gene encodes CDR1 SGHKS and CDR2 YYEKEE (reference sequence). CDR3 sequence (DNA): TGTGCCAGCAGCTTGAAAGTAGGACTAGCGGGAGTCGGGGCCAACGTCCTGACTTTC. This gives the protein CASSLKVGLAGVGANVLTF.

V usage is TRBV6-5 and J usage is TRBJ2-7; 9 bases match TRBD1. Germline V gene lookup returns CDR1 MNHEY and CDR2 SVGAGI. With V trimmed by 5 bases and J by 5 bases, 7 bases remained unmatched. The CDR3 loop spans 14 amino acids. CDR3 nucleotides: TGTGCCAGCAGTCATCGGACAGGGGCTGACGAGCAGTACTTC. Protein product: CASSHRTGADEQYF.

This chain uses TRBV7-2 with TRBJ1-5; TRBD1 might be the D (6 bases). Trimming removed 0 bases from V and 7 bases from J, with 13 bases in between. CDR1 is SGHTA, CDR2 FQGNSA, per germline. This CDR3 has 15 amino acids. The chain's CDR3 is CASSLATGRGQPQHF. CDR3 sequence (DNA): TGTGCCAGCAGCTTAGCAACAGGGAGGGGGCAGCCCCAGCATTTT.

The genes are TRBV6-6 and TRBJ2-1; D gene ambiguous. The V and J ends lost 0 bases and 2 bases respectively, with 8 bases between them. The CDR3 contains 15 residues. CDR1 and CDR2 (germline): MNHNY, SVGAGI (reference sequence). The CDR3: CASSYSTVTYNEQFF. CDR3 DNA sequence: TGTGCCAGCAGTTACTCGACGGTTACCTACAATGAGCAGTTCTTC.

The table lists this clone with a few counts. The chain carries TRBV18 and TRBJ1-1; D unresolved. The CDR3 is 13 amino acids. Trimming pared 3 bases from V and 6 bases from J, leaving 11 bases between. Germline CDR1 and CDR2: KGHSH and LQKENI. In DNA form, the CDR3 reads TGTGCCAGCTCACCGGTACAACGATCTGAAGCTTTCTTT. This sequence encodes CASSPVQRSEAFF.

The gene calls are TRBV9 and TRBJ1-2; D uncertain. This CDR3 is 13 amino acids long. Germline-derived CDR1 and CDR2 are SGDLS and YYNGEE. V was pared by 0 bases and J by 10 bases, with 13 bases between. CDR3 in DNA: TGTGCCAGCAGCGTAGGGGAGGGCTTACTCTACACCTTC. This codes for CASSVGEGLLYTF.

V and J are TRBV29-1 and TRBJ1-2; 8 nucleotides match TRBD1. The CDR3 runs to 14 residues. V was clipped by 5 bases and J by 2 bases; unmatched bases: 7. CDR1 is SQVTM, CDR2 ANQGSEA, per germline. The CDR3 DNA reads TGCAGCGTTTCCCGAGGGACAGGCAACTATGGCTACACCTTC. This encodes CSVSRGTGNYGYTF.

This CDR3 reads CATSREETQYF. The CDR3 DNA sequence: TGTGCCACCAGCAGAGAAGAGACCCAGTACTTC. The gene calls are TRBV15 and TRBJ2-5; D gene unclear. V lost 0 bases and J lost 4, with 0 bases in between. The germline V gene has CDR1 LNHNV and CDR2 YYDKDF (reference sequence). The length of the CDR3 is 11 residues.

The chain couples TRBV2 to TRBJ2-7; 9 bases fit TRBD2. CDR1 SNHLY and CDR2 FYNNEI come from the germline V gene. CDR3 length equals 17 residues. With V trimmed by 4 bases and J by 0 bases, 10 bases remained unmatched. In DNA form, the CDR3 reads TGTGCCAGCAGTGGGCCGTCTAGCGGGGAAAGCTCCTACGAGCAGTACTTC. It is translated as CASSGPSSGESSYEQYF.

The count of this clone is one. V gene TRBV10-3 combines with J gene TRBJ1-1; no reliable D call. Trimming shortened V by 3 bases and J by 5 bases, and 13 bases separated the two germline ends. The germline CDR1 and CDR2 sequences are ENHRY and SYGVKD. The CDR3 runs to 14 residues. The CDR3 DNA sequence: TGTGCCATCAGTGATGGCGGGGAATCTACTGAAGCTTTCTTT. It codes for CAISDGGESTEAFF.

The chain combines TRBV27 with TRBJ2-7, with D possibly being TRBD2 (5 bases). This CDR3 is 14 amino acids long. Trimming took 6 bases from V and 2 from J, leaving 14 bases between them. The germline CDR1 and CDR2 sequences are MNHEY and SMNVEV (reference sequence). CDR3: CASRLRVFPYEQYF. The CDR3 DNA follows: TGTGCCAGCAGGCTGAGGGTCTTCCCCTACGAGCAGTACTTC.

The rearrangement links TRBV2 to TRBJ2-1; 9 positions agree with TRBD1. V shed 2 bases and J 2 bases; nucleotides not matched to a gene: 1. The CDR3 runs 15 residues. CDR1 is SNHLY and CDR2 is FYNNEI in the germline V gene. CDR3 loop: CASSEWTGAYNEQFF. CDR3 in DNA: TGTGCCAGCAGTGAATGGACAGGGGCCTACAATGAGCAGTTCTTC.

CDR3 loop: CASTPPSGLAGEGQETQYF. CDR3 coding DNA: TGTGCCAGCACCCCACCGTCGGGACTAGCGGGAGAAGGGCAGGAGACCCAGTACTTC. The V and J genes are TRBV28 and TRBJ2-5, with 14 bases that match TRBD2. Trimming removed 7 bases from V and 5 bases from J; junction bases left unmatched: 18. There are 19 residues in the CDR3. Germline CDR1 is MDHEN and CDR2 is SYDVKM.

The CDR3 region is CASSTRRGASGELFF. The CDR3 nucleotides read TGTGCCAGCAGCACCCGGAGGGGCGCGAGCGGGGAGCTGTTTTTT. The chain is built from TRBV11-2 and TRBJ2-2, with TRBD2 as a possible D gene (6 bases). The ends were cut back, 5 bases at V and 7 bases at J, with 17 bases in the middle. Germline CDR1 reads SGHAT; CDR2 reads FQNNGV. This CDR3 has 15 residues.